The 15 T cell receptor beta chains given below trace back to one sample, sequenced in a study of blood T cell repertoires in COVID-19. The data were produced by immunoSEQ multiplex PCR, yet TCRdb's version contains in-frame clones alone and is incomplete. Of 130,000 to 150,000 clones listed, roughly 84% are singletons. The sample consisted of peripheral blood. The receptors stem from a man aged 55 to 69 with active or convalescent COVID-19.

The V and J genes are TRBV30 and TRBJ1-4, with a weak D call TRBD1 (6 bases). The germline V gene has CDR1 GTSNPN and CDR2 SVGIG (reference sequence). V was cut by 5 bases and J by 3 bases, with 16 bases left in between. CDR3 length equals 15 residues. The CDR3 here is CAWDRRGGSNEKLFF. The CDR3 DNA reads as TGTGCCTGGGACCGACGAGGGGGATCTAATGAAAAACTGTTTTTT.

In DNA, the CDR3 is TGCAGCGTTGAAGATACAGGGGGGTATGACACTGAAGCTTTCTTT. Amino acids: CSVEDTGGYDTEAFF. This chain joins TRBV29-1 and TRBJ1-1; 8 bases line up with TRBD1. In germline, CDR1 is SQVTM, CDR2 ANQGSEA. The CDR3 is 15 amino acids. V lost 0 bases, J lost 3 bases, and 6 bases stayed unmatched.

The chain links TRBV6-2 or TRBV6-3 to TRBJ1-1; TRBD1 is a possible D gene (5 bases). The length of the CDR3 is 14 residues. The germline V and J ends were trimmed by 7 bases and 5 bases, with 17 bases remaining between them. Germline values: CDR1 MNHEY, CDR2 SVGEGT. DNA of the CDR3: TGTGCCAGCACCCCGCCGCCAGGGCGTACTGAAGCTTTCTTT. Protein: CASTPPPGRTEAFF.

The chain recombines TRBV21-1 with TRBJ1-5; the table's D gene call, TRBD1, was not cross checked with the DNA. TRBV21-1 is annotated as a pseudogene. This CDR3 region has 14 residues. Written as DNA, the CDR3 is TGTGCCAGCAGCCCGACAGGGGCGGCTCAGCCCCAGCATTTT. This gives the protein CASSPTGAAQPQHF.

The J gene is TRBJ2-1, the V gene TRBV11-3, with 16 bases identical to TRBD2. This CDR3 comprises 19 residues. V trimming: 6 bases; J trimming: 4 bases; junction bases outside the gene matches: 12. CDR1 is SGHNT, CDR2 YENEEA, per germline. CDR3 protein: CASSPDPGLAGGGYNEQFF. The DNA for the CDR3 is TGTGCCAGCAGTCCGGATCCGGGACTAGCGGGAGGGGGGTACAATGAGCAGTTCTTC.

The chain carries TRBV19 and TRBJ1-2, with 8 nucleotides matching TRBD1. This CDR3 is built from 14 residues. The germline V gene has CDR1 LNHDA and CDR2 SQIVND (reference sequence). Trimming at V came to 5 bases and at J to 0 bases, leaving 2 bases not matched to a gene. Written as DNA, the CDR3 is TGTGCCAGTAGTCGGGACAGGACTAACTATGGCTACACCTTC. It encodes CASSRDRTNYGYTF.

The V and J genes are TRBV7-2 and TRBJ2-2; the D is unclear. The V end lost 1 base, the J end lost 2 bases, and 14 bases lay between the germline ends. The CDR3 is 17 residues long. The V gene's germline CDR1 is SGHTA and CDR2 FQGNSA. The CDR3 loop is CASSLDFAVYNTGELFF. In DNA form, the CDR3 reads TGTGCCAGCAGCTTAGATTTCGCGGTTTATAACACCGGGGAGCTGTTTTTT.

Notes on this clone: At one of its ends the junction is not consistent with the germline gene, which may arise from a read error. CDR3 loop: CASSTTGLRGETQYF. The CDR3 nucleotides read TGTGCTAGCAGTACGACAGGGTTGAGGGGGGAGACCCAGTACTTC. The J gene is TRBJ2-5, the V gene TRBV7-7, with TRBD1 matching 7 bases. Germline assignment: CDR1 SSHAT and CDR2 FNYEAQ (reference sequence). The CDR3 is 15 residues long.

The chain combines TRBV5-1 with TRBJ2-5, with D tentatively TRBD1 (6 bases). There are 14 residues in the CDR3. Germline V gene lookup returns CDR1 SGHRS and CDR2 YFSETQ. Trimming took off 5 bases at V and 3 bases at J, with 14 bases between the two ends. The CDR3 sequence: CASRAGTFKETQYF. As DNA, the CDR3 is TGCGCCAGCAGGGCCGGGACATTCAAAGAGACCCAGTACTTC.

CDR3: CASSATSGSHEQFF. The CDR3 DNA reads as TGTGCCAGCAGCGCGACTAGCGGGAGTCATGAGCAGTTCTTC. The chain uses TRBV9 and TRBJ2-1; 12 nucleotides match TRBD2. With 3 bases clipped from V and 8 bases from J, the junction kept 3 bases outside the gene matches. CDR1 and CDR2 from the germline V gene are SGDLS and YYNGEE. CDR3 length equals 14 residues.

The rearrangement joins TRBV12-5 to TRBJ2-3, with a possible D match to TRBD2 (6 bases). Germline V gives CDR1 LGHNT, CDR2 FRNRAP. The CDR3 runs to 16 residues. Trimming cost V 5 bases and J 0 bases, with 15 bases left between them. The CDR3 reads CASGAGLIASTDTQYF. DNA for the CDR3: TGTGCTAGTGGTGCGGGACTCATAGCTAGCACAGATACGCAGTATTTT.

The chain links TRBV7-2 to TRBJ2-2, with 7 bases aligning to TRBD1. The ends lost 3 bases at V and 2 bases at J; junction bases unmatched: 6. The germline V gene encodes CDR1 SGHTA and CDR2 FQGNSA. CDR3 length: 16 amino acids. The CDR3 region is CASSFHAGGNTGELFF. For the CDR3, the DNA is TGTGCCAGCAGCTTTCACGCAGGGGGTAACACCGGGGAGCTGTTTTTT. Drawing the rest from reference TRBV7-2 and TRBJ2-2, the complete variable domain is GAGVSQSPSNKVTEKGKDVELRCDPISGHTALYWYRQSLGQGLEFLIYFQGNSAPDKSGLPSDRFSAERTGGSVSTLTIQRTQQEDSAVYLCASSFHAGGNTGELFFGEGSRLTVL.

There are a few counts of this clone. V usage is TRBV5-4 and J usage is TRBJ2-5, with TRBD2 matching over 10 bases. Germline trimming cut 4 bases from V and 0 bases from J; bases unmatched to any gene: 15. This CDR3 comprises 19 residues. From germline, CDR1 is SGHNT and CDR2 YYREEE (reference sequence). The CDR3 coding sequence is TGTGCCAGCAGCATGCTGATAGCGGGAGGAGTTTTGTACCAAGAGACCCAGTACTTC. Amino acid sequence: CASSMLIAGGVLYQETQYF. The full variable domain, with the rest looked up from reference TRBV5-4 and TRBJ2-5, is ETGVTQSPTHLIKTRGQQVTLRCSSQSGHNTVSWYQQALGQGPQFIFQYYREEENGRGNFPPRFSGLQFPNYSSELNVNALELDDSALYLCASSMLIAGGVLYQETQYFGPGTRLLVL.

V and J are TRBV19 and TRBJ1-6, with 9 bases aligning to TRBD1. J lost 11 bases, V lost 4 bases, and 12 bases had no gene match. CDR3 length: 16 amino acids. CDR1 is LNHDA, CDR2 SQIVND, per germline (reference sequence). DNA for the CDR3: TGTGCCAGTAGTAGTACCGGGACAGGGTCAGGGGCACCCCTCCACTTT. This encodes CASSSTGTGSGAPLHF.

V and J are TRBV6-2 or TRBV6-3 and TRBJ1-3, with D possibly TRBD1 on 5 matching bases. The length of the CDR3 is 17 residues. CDR1 MNHEY and CDR2 SVGEGT come from the germline V gene. Trimming pared 0 bases from V and 0 bases from J, leaving 12 bases between. CDR3: CASSYSRQTFSGNTIYF. CDR3 DNA sequence: TGTGCCAGCAGTTACTCGAGACAGACATTCTCTGGAAACACCATATATTTT.